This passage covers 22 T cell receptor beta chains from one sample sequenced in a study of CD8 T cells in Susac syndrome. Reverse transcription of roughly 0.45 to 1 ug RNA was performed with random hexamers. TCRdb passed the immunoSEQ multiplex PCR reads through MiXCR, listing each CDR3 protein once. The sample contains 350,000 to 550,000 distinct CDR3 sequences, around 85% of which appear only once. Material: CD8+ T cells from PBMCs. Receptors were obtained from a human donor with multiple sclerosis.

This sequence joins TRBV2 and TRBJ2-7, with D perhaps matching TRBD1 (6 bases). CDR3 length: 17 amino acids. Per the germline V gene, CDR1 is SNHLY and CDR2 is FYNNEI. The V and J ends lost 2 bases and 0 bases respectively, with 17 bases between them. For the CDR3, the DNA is TGTGCCAGCAGTGAAACCCTCGTCGACAGGTTCTCCTACGAGCAGTACTTC. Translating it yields CASSETLVDRFSYEQYF.

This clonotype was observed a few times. This CDR3 is CASSYSTGEQYF. CDR3 DNA sequence: TGTGCCAGCAGTTACTCGACGGGAGAGCAGTACTTC. The chain uses TRBV6-5 and TRBJ2-7, with D maybe TRBD2 (5 bases). CDR1 and CDR2 from the germline V gene are MNHEY and SVGAGI. Trimming left V 0 bases short and J 7 bases short, with 7 bases between. CDR3 size: 12 residues.

In nucleotides, the CDR3 is TGTGCCAGCAGCCATGCAGGGTTTACCTACGAGCAGTACTTC. It encodes CASSHAGFTYEQYF. V gene TRBV12-3 or TRBV12-4 combines with J gene TRBJ2-7; a possible D gene is TRBD1 (5 bases). Deletions cut 6 bases from V and 2 bases from J, with 14 bases between. The CDR3 runs to 14 residues.

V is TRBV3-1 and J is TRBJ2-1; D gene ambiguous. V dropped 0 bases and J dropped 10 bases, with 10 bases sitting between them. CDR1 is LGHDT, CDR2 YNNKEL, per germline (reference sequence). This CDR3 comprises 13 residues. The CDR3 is CASSQEEPGEQFF. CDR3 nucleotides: TGTGCCAGCAGCCAAGAAGAGCCTGGCGAGCAGTTCTTC.

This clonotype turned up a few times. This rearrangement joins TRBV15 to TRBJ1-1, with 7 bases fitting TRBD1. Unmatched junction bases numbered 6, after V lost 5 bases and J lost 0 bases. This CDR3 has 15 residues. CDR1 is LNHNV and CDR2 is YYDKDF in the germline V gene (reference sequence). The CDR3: CATSGRQGVNTEAFF. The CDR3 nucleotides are TGTGCCACCAGCGGACGACAGGGCGTGAACACTGAAGCTTTCTTT.

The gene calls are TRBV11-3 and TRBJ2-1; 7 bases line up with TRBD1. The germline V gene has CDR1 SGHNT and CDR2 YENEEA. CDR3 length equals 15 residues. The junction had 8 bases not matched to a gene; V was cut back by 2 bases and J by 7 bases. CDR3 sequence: CASSLYSQDRNEQFF. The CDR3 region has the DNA TGTGCCAGCAGCTTATATAGCCAGGACAGGAATGAGCAGTTCTTC.

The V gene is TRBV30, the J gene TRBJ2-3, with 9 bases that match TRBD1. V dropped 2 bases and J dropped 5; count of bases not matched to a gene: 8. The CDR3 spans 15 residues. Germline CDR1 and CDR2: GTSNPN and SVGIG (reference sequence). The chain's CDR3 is CAWSHTGGAEDTQYF. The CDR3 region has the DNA TGTGCCTGGAGTCATACAGGGGGCGCGGAAGATACGCAGTATTTT.

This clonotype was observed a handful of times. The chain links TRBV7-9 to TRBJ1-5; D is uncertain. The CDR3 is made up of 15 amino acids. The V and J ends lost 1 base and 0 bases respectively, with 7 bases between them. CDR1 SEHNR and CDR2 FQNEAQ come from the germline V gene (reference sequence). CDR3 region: CASSLGDYSNQPQHF. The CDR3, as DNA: TGTGCCAGCAGCTTAGGGGATTATAGCAATCAGCCCCAGCATTTT.

The CDR3 reads CASSYSTQTSGSYNEQFF. DNA of the CDR3: TGTGCCAGCAGTTACTCGACCCAAACTAGCGGGAGTTACAATGAGCAGTTCTTC. This chain uses TRBV6-5 with TRBJ2-1, with 11 bases that match TRBD2. The CDR3 length is 18 residues. Unmatched junction bases numbered 8, after V lost 0 bases and J lost 4 bases. CDR1 is MNHEY and CDR2 is SVGAGI in the germline V gene.

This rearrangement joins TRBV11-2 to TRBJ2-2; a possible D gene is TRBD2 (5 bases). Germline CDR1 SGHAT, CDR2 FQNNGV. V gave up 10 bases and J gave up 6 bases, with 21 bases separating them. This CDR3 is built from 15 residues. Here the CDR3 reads CAIAGGPVRPGELFF. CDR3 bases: TGTGCCATCGCAGGAGGTCCGGTTCGTCCCGGGGAGCTGTTTTTT.

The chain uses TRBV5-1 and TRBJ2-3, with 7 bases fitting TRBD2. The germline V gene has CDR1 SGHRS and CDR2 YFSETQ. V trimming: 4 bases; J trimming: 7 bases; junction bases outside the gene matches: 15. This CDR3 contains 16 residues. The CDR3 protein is CASSELADRTIHTQYF. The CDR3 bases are TGCGCCAGCAGCGAGCTAGCGGACCGGACTATACATACGCAGTATTTT.

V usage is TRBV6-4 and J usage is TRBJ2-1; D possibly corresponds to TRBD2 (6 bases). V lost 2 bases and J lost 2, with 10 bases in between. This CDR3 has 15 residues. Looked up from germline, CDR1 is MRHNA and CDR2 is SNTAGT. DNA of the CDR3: TGTGCCAGCAGTGACACGGCGGGGCCCTACAATGAGCAGTTCTTC. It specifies CASSDTAGPYNEQFF.

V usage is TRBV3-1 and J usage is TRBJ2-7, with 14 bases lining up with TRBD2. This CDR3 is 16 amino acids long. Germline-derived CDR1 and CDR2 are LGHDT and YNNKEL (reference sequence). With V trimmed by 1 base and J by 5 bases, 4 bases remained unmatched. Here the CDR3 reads CASSQVPGLAGDEQYF. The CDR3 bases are TGTGCCAGCAGCCAAGTCCCGGGACTAGCGGGGGACGAGCAGTACTTC.

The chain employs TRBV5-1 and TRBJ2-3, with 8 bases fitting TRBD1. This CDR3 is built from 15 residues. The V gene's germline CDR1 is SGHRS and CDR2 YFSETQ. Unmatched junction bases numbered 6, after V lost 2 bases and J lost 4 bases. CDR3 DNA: TGCGCCAGCAGCTTTGGACAGGGAAGGGCAGATACGCAGTATTTT. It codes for CASSFGQGRADTQYF.

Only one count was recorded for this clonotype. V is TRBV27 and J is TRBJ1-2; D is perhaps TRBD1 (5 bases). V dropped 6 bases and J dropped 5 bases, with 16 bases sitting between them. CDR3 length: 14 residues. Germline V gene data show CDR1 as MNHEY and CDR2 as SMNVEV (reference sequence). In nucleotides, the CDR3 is TGTGCCAGCAGCTGGACCGGGACTGATTATGGCTACACCTTC. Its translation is CASSWTGTDYGYTF.

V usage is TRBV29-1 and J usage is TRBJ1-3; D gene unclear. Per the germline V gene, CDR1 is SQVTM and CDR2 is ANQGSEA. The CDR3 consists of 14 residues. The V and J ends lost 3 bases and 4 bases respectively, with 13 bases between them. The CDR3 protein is CSVERTLDGNTIYF. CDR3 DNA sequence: TGCAGCGTTGAGCGAACCCTAGACGGAAACACCATATATTTT.

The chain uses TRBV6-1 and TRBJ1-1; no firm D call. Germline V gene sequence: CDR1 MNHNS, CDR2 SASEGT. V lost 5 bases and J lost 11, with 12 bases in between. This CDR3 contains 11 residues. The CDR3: CASSPGLEAFF. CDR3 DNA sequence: TGTGCCAGCAGTCCGGGTTTGGAGGCTTTCTTT.

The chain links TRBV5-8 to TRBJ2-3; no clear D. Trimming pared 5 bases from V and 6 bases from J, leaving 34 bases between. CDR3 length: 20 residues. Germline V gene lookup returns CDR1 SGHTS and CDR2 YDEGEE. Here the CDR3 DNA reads TGTGCCAGCAGTCGCGGTGTGTGGAGACACGAATCCGGAGCCTGGGATACGCAGTATTTT. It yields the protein CASSRGVWRHESGAWDTQYF.

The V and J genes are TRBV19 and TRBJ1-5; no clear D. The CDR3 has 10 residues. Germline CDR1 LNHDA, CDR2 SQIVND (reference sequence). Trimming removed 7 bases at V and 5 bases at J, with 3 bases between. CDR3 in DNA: TGTGCCAGTAATTATCAGCCCCAGCATTTT. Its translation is CASNYQPQHF.

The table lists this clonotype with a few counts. CDR3 DNA sequence: TGCGCCAGCAGCCATATAGCGGGAGAGTCCGGGGAGCTGTTTTTT. It yields the protein CASSHIAGESGELFF. This chain uses TRBV5-1 with TRBJ2-2, with 9 positions matching TRBD2. The V and J ends lost 4 bases and 6 bases, in that order; junction bases with no gene match: 7. This CDR3 spans 15 amino acids. Germline CDR1 SGHRS, CDR2 YFSETQ.

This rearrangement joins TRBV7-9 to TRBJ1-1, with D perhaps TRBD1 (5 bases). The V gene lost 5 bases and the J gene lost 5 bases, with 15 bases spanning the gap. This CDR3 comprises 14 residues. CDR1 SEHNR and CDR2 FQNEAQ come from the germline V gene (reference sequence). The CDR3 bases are TGTGCCAGCAGCCCCGCCGGGACCTGGACTGAAGCTTTCTTT. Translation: CASSPAGTWTEAFF.

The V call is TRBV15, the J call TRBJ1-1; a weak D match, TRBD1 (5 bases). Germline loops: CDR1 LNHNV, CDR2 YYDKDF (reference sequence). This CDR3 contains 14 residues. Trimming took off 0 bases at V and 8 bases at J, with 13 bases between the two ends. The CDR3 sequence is CATSRDKGTGEAFF. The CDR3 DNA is TGTGCCACCAGCAGAGATAAGGGGACGGGGGAAGCTTTCTTT.